The rows below give T cell receptor beta chains drawn from one sample of a study of control samples from healthy donors and cancer patients. The repertoire was sequenced with immunoSEQ multiplex PCR; TCRdb's copy has only in-frame clones and lacks some. The sample has approximately 49,000 clones, approximately 89% seen once; the top ten hold roughly 1.5%. Sequencing used PBMCs. These receptors were collected from a man aged 40-49 years with colorectal cancer. CDR3s include the opening cysteine and the closing phenylalanine or tryptophan. A D gene is named only where the DNA matches it firmly. Not every row has a clone size; where given, it reads once, few, many or a size class.

j_gene | v_gene | abundance | d_gene | CDR3aa | CDR3nt
TRBJ2-7 | TRBV11-2 | - | TRBD2 | CASSVGGGYEQYF | TGTGCCAGCAGCGTCGGGGGGGGCTACGAGCAGTACTTC
TRBJ1-1 | TRBV3-1/TRBV3-2 | - | - | CASSPYNTEAFF | TGTGCCAGCAGCCCTTACAACACTGAAGCTTTCTTT
TRBJ2-5 | TRBV7-3 | - | TRBD2 | CASSPAPSGSGQETQYF | TGTGCCAGCAGCCCAGCGCCTAGCGGGAGCGGGCAAGAGACCCAGTACTTC
TRBJ2-7 | TRBV12-3/TRBV12-4 | once | TRBD2 | CTSTLGLAREQYF | TGTACCAGCACCCTTGGACTAGCCCGCGAGCAGTACTTC
TRBJ2-3 | TRBV7-3 | few | - | CASSIRDSDTQYF | TGTGCCAGCAGCATACGGGACTCAGATACGCAGTATTTT
TRBJ1-2 | TRBV4-1 | - | - | CASSHIPGGWGTNYGYTF | TGCGCCAGCAGCCACATCCCAGGTGGTTGGGGTACTAACTATGGCTACACCTTC
TRBJ2-2 | TRBV5-1 | - | - | CASQKLARDTGELFF | TGCGCCAGTCAGAAGCTAGCGCGGGACACCGGGGAGCTGTTTTTT
TRBJ1-4 | TRBV12-5 | - | - | CASGLRQSATNEKLFF | TGTGCTAGTGGTTTGAGGCAGTCTGCAACTAATGAAAAACTGTTTTTT
TRBJ1-5 | TRBV2 | - | - | CASSTGSQPQHF | TGTGCCAGCAGCACAGGCTCCCAGCCCCAGCATTTT
TRBJ2-3 | TRBV30 | - | - | CAWSSATQYF | TGTGCCTGGAGTTCCGCAACGCAGTATTTT
TRBJ2-3 | TRBV18 | once | - | CASSPNGYTDTQYF | TGTGCCAGCTCACCGAACGGGTACACAGATACGCAGTATTTT
TRBJ1-6 | TRBV11-2 | - | TRBD1 | CASSLDGTGVNSPLHF | TGTGCCAGCAGCTTAGACGGGACAGGGGTCAATTCACCCCTCCACTTT
TRBJ2-4 | TRBV27 | - | TRBD2 | CASSLLVGRASIQYF | TGTGCCAGCAGTTTATTGGTCGGGAGGGCCAGCATTCAGTACTTC
TRBJ2-3 | TRBV24-1 | - | TRBD2 | CATSDRTSSVDTQYF | TGTGCCACCAGTGATCGGACTAGTAGTGTAGATACGCAGTATTTT